The source of this T cell receptor (beta chain) is a study of T cells in Graves' hyperthyroidism and ophthalmopathy. RNA transcripts were the template for amplifying TCR beta CDR3 regions. The study used the HTBI primer set for a first-round RT-PCR of the TCR CDR3. TCRdb re-called the multiplex PCR reads through MiXCR, storing one row per CDR3 protein. The data show about 400,000 distinct CDR3 sequences, under 15% seen once. This CDR3 region has 16 residues. Unmatched junction bases numbered 2, after V lost 4 bases and J lost 2 bases. Per the germline V gene, CDR1 is KGHSH and CDR2 is LQKENI. The sample holds many counts of this clonotype.

This clonotype originated in a woman in her 30s with Graves' hyperthyroidism. Sequencing was carried out using blood. The chain combines TRBV18 with TRBJ2-5, with TRBD2 matching 15 bases. This CDR3 is CASSRTSGRGQETQYF. The CDR3 bases are TGTGCCAGCTCACGGACTAGCGGGAGGGGACAAGAGACCCAGTACTTC.